Described below is a single T cell receptor beta chain sequence and its context. Its antigen has not been determined. Per-base qualities were not stored, and no clone one base away is much larger. Based on the germline V gene, the CDR1 and CDR2 sequences are SGHAT and FQNNGV. For this chain, trimming is 6 bases at the V end and 12 bases at the J end, and the number of junction bases without a gene match is 13. Its CDR3 holds 13 amino acids, cysteine through phenylalanine. Here the CDR3 DNA is all that survives: 39 bases in frame from base 1. Library preparation was by the immunoSEQ multiplex PCR assay. A mixture of 60 forward primers for TCR Vbeta segments and 13 reverse primers for TCR Jbeta segments was used in the multiplex PCR. The CDR3 region of rearranged TCR beta genes was amplified from genomic DNA by a multiplex PCR assay. On the Illumina HiSeq System, the amplified TCR beta libraries were sequenced as 87-base-pair reads. The original pipeline was this. In a later analysis, roughly 80 million unique TCR beta chains were counted across the 650 to 750 repertoires, and roughly 11 million of these chains were shared by at least two donors. Raw reads were error-corrected and collapsed into unique sequences by a nearest-neighbor algorithm in which closely related sequences were merged to remove PCR and sequencing errors. Alignment of CDR3 sequences to IMGT reference sequences was used to assign V, D and J gene segments. For a sequence to be retained, a match of at least six nucleotides to both a V gene segment and a J gene segment was required. A rearrangement counted as productive if the CDR3 had no stop codons and remained in frame with V and J, and every other rearrangement counted as non-productive. Following IMGT convention, CDR3 was defined as the stretch from the second conserved V-encoded cysteine to the conserved J-encoded phenylalanine. The earlier analysis of about 500 of the donors excluded sequences that lacked an unambiguous match to a single V gene segment. An earlier analysis of around 600 of the donors classified V segments as functional when productive rearrangements were above 56.7% and as segregating when the standard deviation between donors was above 5%. A statistical classification framework was built to diagnose cytomegalovirus status from the catalog of TCR beta chain sequences. A later analysis assigned V and J genes by comparing TCR nucleotide sequences with IMGT/GENE-DB human TR gene sequences. A later analysis assigned CDR3 sequences and most-parsimonious VDJ recombination scenarios with the TCRdist pipeline. In a later analysis, every TCR beta chain was defined by the combination of its CDR3 amino acid sequence and its V-gene family, and reads without a unique V-gene family were dropped. In a later analysis, fewer than 650 highly shared, low-generation-probability nucleotide sequences were removed to address suspected cross-contamination and a sequencing artifact. A later analysis calculated a clonal expansion index for each public chain from normalized within-repertoire ranks of inferred template counts. In a later analysis, generation probabilities were computed using a VDJ recombination model fitted to out-of-frame rearrangements, and the results were checked against IGoR. In a later analysis, hypergeometric tests were used to score TCR-TCR, TCR-HLA and TCR-CMV co-occurrence, with a repertoire-size bias correction applied to TCR pairs. False discovery rates were estimated in a later analysis by permuting HLA or CMV assignments 20 times. In a later analysis, co-occurring TCRs were grouped using DBSCAN, and TCRdist sequence similarity was added for clustering within HLA-allele-positive subsets. Repertoires with fewer than 30,000 or more than 120,000 public chains were left out of co-occurrence clustering, as were five repertoires with anomalous nucleotide sharing. This is the immuneACCESS table as TCRdb keeps it, with only in-frame sequences that have V and J called. A part of the clones is gone; compared with another copy, unresolved V genes explain less than half, and the rest is unexplained. For V, J and clone size, that table is used; D and trimming come from the DNA. The sample has 100,000 to 150,000 clones on record, approximately 87% of them singletons. 20% of the sample is taken by the ten largest.

This sample is drawn from a study of cytomegalovirus exposure and HLA in healthy donors (dated by TCRdb to 2015 to 2018). General notes on the study: According to an earlier analysis of 450 to 650 of the donors, about 170 million T cells yielded over 90 million unique TCR beta sequences and around 280 Gb of sequence data. Typing coverage varied by locus: 629-630 donors for A, B, C, DRB1 and DQB1; about 520 for DQA1; over 600 for DPA1; fewer than 480 for DPB1. High-throughput TCR immunosequencing, statistical association of individual TCRs with disease status, and machine learning were combined to predict cytomegalovirus infection status. Of the roughly 390 genotyped donors, 65% to 90% fell in the genetic ancestry cluster associated with self-reported Caucasian donors. A later analysis re-analyzed previously published TCR beta repertoires from 666 donors and added high-resolution HLA genotyping to study TCR occurrence patterns. Roughly 300 gigabases of sequencing data and roughly 80 million unique TCR sequences made up an early release that covered fewer than 650 HLA-typed donors. All discovery cohort repertoires had been generated on a single sequencing platform. Four to six DR-DQ haplotypes were handled as single units for association and clustering, since linkage in the cohort was strong. Donor age, sex, ethnicity and CMV serostatus were compiled together with the repertoire data. Rather than drawing on any new phenotypic data, the later analysis identified candidate immune exposures from TCR beta sequences and the way those sequences occurred across donors. Besides the first cohort of under 700 subjects, a separate validation cohort made up of about 120 different subjects was used. The study aimed to test whether signatures of past pathogen exposure could be identified by cataloging public T cell receptors. Both class I and class II loci were covered by HLA typing, at four-digit resolution. A later genetic analysis used genome-wide SNP genotypes for about 65% of the roughly 700 donors, treating that subset as a discovery cohort. Using immunosequencing, the study profiled T cell repertoires from 500 to 800 subjects and related those repertoires to cytomegalovirus serostatus. An earlier analysis of 450 to 750 of the donors used high-throughput TCR beta sequencing to judge whether each TCR beta V gene segment behaved as functional or pseudogenic. Among some 400 genotyped donors of the cohort, an average of roughly 230,000 unique TCR beta nucleotide sequences was sequenced per donor, of which about 18% were non-productive. What the work shows at the level of the full study, not this receptor alone: A later analysis reported that several top co-occurrence clusters appeared linked to parvovirus B19, influenza, CMV and Epstein-Barr virus. Roughly uniform sequencing depth across donors was assumed in presence/absence analyses, although this assumption may not hold. In a later analysis, HLA-associated TCR beta chains showed more clonal expansion and lower generation probabilities than non-associated chains that were equally common. A later genetic analysis reported fewer N-insertions in productive TCRs among donors in an Asian-associated ancestry cluster than the approximately 670-donor mean. Roughly 17 rarely observed V segments, including chromosome 9 orphons, were excluded from the earlier analysis of almost 600 of the donors because counts were too low. In this cohort, only TCR beta chains were sequenced, and detectable features were limited by the absence of alpha or paired-chain data. In vitro tests confirmed that a few of the cytomegalovirus-associated TCR beta chains recognize cytomegalovirus antigens. A cluster of highly shared sequence variants was judged likely to be a technical artifact of the sequencing pipeline. In both the original and validation cohorts, the classifier was reported to diagnose cytomegalovirus status with high specificity and sensitivity. Most TCR sequences were seen in very few donors, while some public TCRs were found in many individuals. According to a later analysis, TCR association rates differed among HLA loci, with DRB1 alleles showing the most associated TCRs and HLA-C alleles showing the fewest. A later analysis associated 16,951 TCR beta sequences with specific HLA alleles at a false discovery rate of 0.05. Some IMGT-functional V segments, including TRBV6-2 and TRBV6-3, could not be told apart with the 87-base-pair reads, so those segments were excluded. An earlier analysis of 450 to 750 of the donors showed that most TCR beta V segments appeared in productive rearrangements either about 90% or about 30% of the time, which broadly matched IMGT annotations. Linkage disequilibrium might explain the correlated functional status among segregating V segments, but an unknown experimental factor could not be excluded. Immune exposure information for the cohort was limited to CMV serostatus. A further reported finding was that TCR beta sequences accurately predicted the HLA-A and HLA-B alleles for most subjects in the first cohort. According to a later analysis, most CMV-associated TCR beta chains appeared to be HLA-restricted, and the HLA associations seemed to be driven largely by CMV exposure. The authors suggested that the approach could potentially be generalized to other disease states and immunological phenotypes. In a later genetic analysis, a missense DCLRE1C variant was associated with V-gene and J-gene trimming of TCR beta chains, and the association was replicated in an independent cohort. The study gave a list of 150 to 200 TCR beta chains associated with cytomegalovirus. When HLA alleles, especially DR and DQ, strongly co-occurred, attributing TCR associations to individual alleles was difficult. Because HLA typing was unavailable for some donors at each locus, only the typed subset was used in association tests.

In total, roughly 670 healthy bone marrow donors made up the cohort. All cohort members were sampled while nominally healthy, although unrecorded immune exposures were likely present. The donor tested CMV seropositive and was one of the 289 seropositive cohort members. A peripheral blood sample was provided by each donor, and peripheral blood mononuclear cells were used for TCR beta sequencing. Genomic DNA extraction from the blood cell samples was performed with the Qiagen DNeasy Blood Extraction Kit. The material sequenced was PBMCs. The chain was built from TRBV11-2 and TRBJ1-2, and TRBD1 aligns with 7 junction nucleotides. The TCR sequence derives from a man younger than 30 in good health and CMV-seropositive. The CDR3 region: CASRLTGRRGNTF. Here is the DNA: TGTGCCAGCAGACTGACAGGGCGTCGGGGAAACACCTTC.